This T cell receptor (beta chain) stems from a study of OX40 agonist ivuxolimab in advanced cancers. In terms of the full investigation: Ivuxolimab, which targeted the costimulatory receptor OX40 (CD134), was an agonistic, fully human IgG2 monoclonal antibody. Intravenous ivuxolimab was administered to patients every 2 weeks at six dose levels: 0.01, 0.1, 0.3, 1.5, 3 and 10 mg/kg. Of the 50 or so patients in dose escalation, about 19 had hepatocellular carcinoma, roughly 15 had melanoma, 9 had renal cell carcinoma and 9 had head and neck cancer. In the dose-escalation cohort, around four fifths of patients were male, and the mean age was roughly 60 years with a range of roughly 20 to 79. Patients were allowed to have had prior anti-PD-1, anti-PD-L1 or anti-CTLA-4 therapy, and around two fifths of the dose-escalation patients had been treated with checkpoint inhibitors. Partial responses occurred in three dose-escalation patients: two with cutaneous melanoma and one with hepatocellular carcinoma. Peripheral TCRbeta sequencing was intended to test whether TCR sequence diversity was altered and clonal T-cell expansion was caused by ivuxolimab. The paper describes the monotherapy dose-escalation part (N of about 50 patients) of the phase I trial of ivuxolimab.

The trial excluded patients who had a history of autoimmune disease or were on systemic immunosuppression. In every dose cohort, peripheral blood was drawn for TCR sequencing at baseline, cycle 4 day 1, and cycle 7 day 1. Samples came from an open-label, multicenter, first-in-human phase I dose-escalation trial of ivuxolimab. The trial enrolled adults with locally advanced or metastatic head and neck squamous cell, hepatocellular, melanoma or renal cell carcinoma. Before TCR sequencing, CD4+ T cells and CD8+ T cells were sorted from peripheral blood as separate populations. For sequencing of the TCRbeta CDR3 region, genomic DNA was extracted from the sorted cells. TCRbeta CDR3 regions were sequenced using the immunoSEQ Assay. TCRdb obtained this table from immuneACCESS and retained in-frame rearrangements with V and J assigned. These tables miss some clones; where compared with another copy, unresolved V genes account for less than half of the shortfall, and the remainder is unexplained. The sample table holds about 28,000 clones, of which 82% were seen once. The top ten constitute 21% of the sample.

Measured from the cysteine to the phenylalanine, the CDR3 is 15 residues long. CDR3 DNA is the only sequence kept; it has 45 bases, read in frame from the first base. CDR1 is given as MDHEN and CDR2 as SYDVKM, both from the germline V gene. Trimming accounts for 3 bases at V and 6 bases at J, while the number of junction bases matched to no gene is 9. General conclusions and limits of the study: At doses of 0.1 to 3.0 mg/kg, clonal expansion of both CD4+ and CD8+ T cells in blood was seen between baseline and week 6. In the 0.1-3.0 mg/kg groups, partial responders were among the patients with the lowest normalized peripheral clonal expansion, particularly in CD8+ T cells. After ivuxolimab, expanded clones were on average more numerous among CD8+ T cells than among CD4+ T cells. Antigen specificity was not determined for the clonally expanded peripheral T cells. Low levels of normalized T-cell clonal expansion were also shown by some nonresponding patients.

This clone was seen just once. Its antigen is still unknown. No per-base quality is available; no much larger clone lies one base away. This receptor was obtained from an adult with an advanced solid tumor such as melanoma, head and neck, liver or kidney cancer. The sample consisted of CD4+ or CD8+ T cells sorted from blood, taken in a trial of the OX40 agonist ivuxolimab. The V and J segments used are TRBV28 and TRBJ2-3; TRBD2 matches 7 bases in the middle. The CDR3 amino acid sequence is: CASSFYTSEMDTQYF. The sequenced DNA: TGTGCCAGCAGTTTTTATACTAGCGAGATGGATACGCAGTATTTT. The CDR3 plus the reference TRBV28 and TRBJ2-3 genes for the other parts give the full variable domain: DVKVTQSSRYLVKRTGEKVFLECVQDMDHENMFWYRQDPGLGLRLIYFSYDVKMKEKGDIPEGYSVSREKKERFSLILESASTNQTSMYLCASSFYTSEMDTQYFGPGTRLTVL.